This T cell receptor (beta chain) was sequenced in a study of OX40 agonist ivuxolimab in advanced cancers. Trimming left V 0 bases short and J 1 base short, with 8 bases between. CDR1 is WNHNN, CDR2 SYGVQD, per germline (reference sequence). The CDR3 loop spans 15 amino acids. The repertoire was sequenced with immunoSEQ multiplex PCR; TCRdb's copy has only in-frame clones and lacks some. Of 82,000 or so clones listed, more than 90% were seen once; the top ten hold under 0.7%. This chain links TRBV10-1 with TRBJ2-3; TRBD2 is a possible D gene (6 bases). This clonotype was sampled from an adult with an advanced solid tumor such as melanoma, head and neck, liver or kidney cancer. The starting material was CD4+ or CD8+ T cells sorted from blood, obtained in a trial of the OX40 agonist ivuxolimab. The CDR3 protein is CASSESASGTDTQYF. In DNA, the CDR3 is TGCGCCAGCAGTGAGTCGGCTAGCGGCACAGATACGCAGTATTTT.